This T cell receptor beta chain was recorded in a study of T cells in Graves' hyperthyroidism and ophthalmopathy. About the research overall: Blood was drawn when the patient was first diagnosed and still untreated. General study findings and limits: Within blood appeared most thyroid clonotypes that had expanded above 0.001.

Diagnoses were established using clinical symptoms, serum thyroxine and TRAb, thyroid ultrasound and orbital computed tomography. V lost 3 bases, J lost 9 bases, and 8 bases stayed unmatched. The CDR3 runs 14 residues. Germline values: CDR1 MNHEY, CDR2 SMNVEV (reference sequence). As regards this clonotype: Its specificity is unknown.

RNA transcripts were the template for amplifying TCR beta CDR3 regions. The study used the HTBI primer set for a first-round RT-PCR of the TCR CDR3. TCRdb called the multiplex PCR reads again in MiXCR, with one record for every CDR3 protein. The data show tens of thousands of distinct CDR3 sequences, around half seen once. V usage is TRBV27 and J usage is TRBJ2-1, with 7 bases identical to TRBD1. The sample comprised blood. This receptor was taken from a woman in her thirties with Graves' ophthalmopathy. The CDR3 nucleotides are TGTGCCAGCAGTTTTGGACAGGAGTTTAGTGAGCAGTTCTTC. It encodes CASSFGQEFSEQFF.